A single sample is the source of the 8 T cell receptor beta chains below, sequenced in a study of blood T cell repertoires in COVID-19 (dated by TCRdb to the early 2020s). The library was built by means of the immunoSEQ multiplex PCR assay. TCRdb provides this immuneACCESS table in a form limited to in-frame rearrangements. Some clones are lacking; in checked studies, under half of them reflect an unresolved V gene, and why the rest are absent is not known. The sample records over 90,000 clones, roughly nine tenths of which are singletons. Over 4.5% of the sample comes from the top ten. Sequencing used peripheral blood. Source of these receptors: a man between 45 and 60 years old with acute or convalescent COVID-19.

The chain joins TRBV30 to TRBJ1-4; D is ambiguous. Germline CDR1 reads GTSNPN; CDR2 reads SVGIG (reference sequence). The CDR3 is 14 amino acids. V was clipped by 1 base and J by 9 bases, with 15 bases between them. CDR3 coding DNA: TGTGCCTGGAGTGAAAGTCTCCGCGGAAAAAAACTGTTTTTT. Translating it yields CAWSESLRGKKLFF.

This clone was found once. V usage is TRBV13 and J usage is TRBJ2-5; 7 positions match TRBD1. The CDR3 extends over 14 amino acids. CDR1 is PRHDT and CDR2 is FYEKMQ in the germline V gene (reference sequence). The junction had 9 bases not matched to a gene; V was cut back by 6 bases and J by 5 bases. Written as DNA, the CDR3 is TGTGCCAGCAGTCCAACAGGGGAGACGGAGACCCAGTACTTC. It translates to CASSPTGETETQYF.

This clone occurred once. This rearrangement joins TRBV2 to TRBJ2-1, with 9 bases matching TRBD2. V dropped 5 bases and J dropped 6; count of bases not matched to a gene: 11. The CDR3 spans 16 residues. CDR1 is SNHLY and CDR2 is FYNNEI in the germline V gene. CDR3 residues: CASSLDIAGEGNEQFF. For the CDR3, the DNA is TGTGCCAGCAGTCTTGACATAGCGGGAGAGGGCAATGAGCAGTTCTTC.

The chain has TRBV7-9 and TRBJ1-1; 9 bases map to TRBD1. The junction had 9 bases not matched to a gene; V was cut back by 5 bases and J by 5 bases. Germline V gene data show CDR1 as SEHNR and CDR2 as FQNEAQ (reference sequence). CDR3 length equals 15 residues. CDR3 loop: CASSLRDRVGTEAFF. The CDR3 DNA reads TGTGCCAGCAGCCTAAGGGACAGGGTGGGGACTGAAGCTTTCTTT.

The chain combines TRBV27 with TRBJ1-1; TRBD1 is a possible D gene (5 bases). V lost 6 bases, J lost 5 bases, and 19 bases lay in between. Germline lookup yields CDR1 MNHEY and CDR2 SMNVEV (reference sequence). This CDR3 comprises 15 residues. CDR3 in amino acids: CASRLVGQGGTEAFF. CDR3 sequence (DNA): TGTGCCAGCAGACTTGTAGGCCAGGGAGGGACTGAAGCTTTCTTT.

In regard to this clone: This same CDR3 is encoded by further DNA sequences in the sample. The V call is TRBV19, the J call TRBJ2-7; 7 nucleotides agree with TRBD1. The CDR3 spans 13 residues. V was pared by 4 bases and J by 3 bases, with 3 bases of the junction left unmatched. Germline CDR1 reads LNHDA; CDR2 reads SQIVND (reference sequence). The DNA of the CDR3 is TGTGCCAGTAGTACCAGACAGGGCTACGAGCAGTACTTC. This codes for CASSTRQGYEQYF.

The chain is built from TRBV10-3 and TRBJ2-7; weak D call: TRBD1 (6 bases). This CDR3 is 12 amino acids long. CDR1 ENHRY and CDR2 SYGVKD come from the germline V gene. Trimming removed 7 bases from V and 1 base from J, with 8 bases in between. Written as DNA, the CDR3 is TGTGCCATCATGAGGGGGTCCTACGAGCAGTACTTC. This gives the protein CAIMRGSYEQYF.

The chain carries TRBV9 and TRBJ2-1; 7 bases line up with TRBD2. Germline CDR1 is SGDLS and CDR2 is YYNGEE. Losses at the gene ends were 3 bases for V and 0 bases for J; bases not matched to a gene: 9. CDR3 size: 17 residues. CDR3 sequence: CASSDRPQRDSYNEQFF. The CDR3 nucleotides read TGTGCCAGCAGCGATCGCCCCCAGCGGGACTCCTACAATGAGCAGTTCTTC.